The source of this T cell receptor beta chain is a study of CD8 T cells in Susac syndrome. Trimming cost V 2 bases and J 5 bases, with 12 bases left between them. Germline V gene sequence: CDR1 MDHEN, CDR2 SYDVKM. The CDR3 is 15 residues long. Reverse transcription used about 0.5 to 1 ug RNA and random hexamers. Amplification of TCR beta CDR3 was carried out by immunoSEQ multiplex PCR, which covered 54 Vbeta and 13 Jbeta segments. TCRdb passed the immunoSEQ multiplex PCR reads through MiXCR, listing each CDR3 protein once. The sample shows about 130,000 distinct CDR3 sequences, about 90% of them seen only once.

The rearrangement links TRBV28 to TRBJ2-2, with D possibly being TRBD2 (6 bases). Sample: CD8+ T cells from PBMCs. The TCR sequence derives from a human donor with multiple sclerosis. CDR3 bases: TGTGCCAGCAGTTTACGGGGGAGAAGGACCGGGGAGCTGTTTTTT. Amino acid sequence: CASSLRGRRTGELFF.